These 24 T cell receptor beta chains originate from one sample sequenced in a study of blood T cell repertoires in COVID-19 (TCRdb year 2020). The library was prepared using the immunoSEQ multiplex PCR assay. Not all clones reach the TCRdb copy of this immuneACCESS table, which keeps in-frame sequences only. Checked studies attribute under half of the gap to unresolved V genes and leave the rest unexplained. The sample contains approximately 500,000 clones, roughly nine tenths of them found a single time. The ten largest clones take up under 8.5% of the sample. The material sequenced was peripheral blood. The origin of the receptors is a woman aged 45 to 65 with COVID-19, enrolled during active disease.

J is TRBJ1-2 and V is TRBV9; 10 bases map to TRBD1. V shed 4 bases and J 6 bases; nucleotides not matched to a gene: 6. The CDR3 loop spans 14 amino acids. Germline V gene lookup returns CDR1 SGDLS and CDR2 YYNGEE. Written as DNA, the CDR3 is TGTGCCAGCAGCCCGGACAGGGGGTTCAATGGCTACACCTTC. This codes for CASSPDRGFNGYTF.

The V call is TRBV18, the J call TRBJ1-5, with TRBD1 matching 8 bases. Losses at the gene ends were 5 bases for V and 0 bases for J; bases not matched to a gene: 3. The CDR3 consists of 15 residues. The V gene's germline CDR1 is KGHSH and CDR2 LQKENI. This CDR3 reads CASSSTGDSNQPQHF. The DNA of the CDR3 is TGTGCCAGCTCATCGACAGGGGATAGCAATCAGCCCCAGCATTTT.

The chain links TRBV4-1 to TRBJ2-1, with 8 bases matching TRBD2. Losses at the gene ends were 6 bases for V and 4 bases for J; bases not matched to a gene: 5. The CDR3 spans 14 residues. Germline lookup yields CDR1 MGHRA and CDR2 YSYEKL. The DNA for the CDR3 is TGCGCCAGCAGAGGGCGGGGGGAATACAATGAGCAGTTCTTC. It translates to CASRGRGEYNEQFF.

The V call is TRBV21-1, the J call TRBJ2-7; the DNA was not compared with TRBD1, the D call given in the table. TRBV21-1 represents a pseudogene. This CDR3 comprises 16 residues. The CDR3 spells CASSNGRTGGTYEQYF. In DNA, the CDR3 is TGTGCCAGCAGTAATGGACGGACAGGGGGCACCTACGAGCAGTACTTC.

The chain uses TRBV3-1 (or the pseudogene TRBV3-2) and TRBJ2-1, with D possibly being TRBD2 (6 bases). This CDR3 has 15 residues. Germline-derived CDR1 and CDR2 are LGHDT and YNNKEL (reference sequence). V lost 4 bases and J 7 bases, leaving 17 bases between the germline ends. In DNA form, the CDR3 reads TGTGCCAGCAGCCCCCACCCGGGACTCGGGAATGAGCAGTTCTTC. This codes for CASSPHPGLGNEQFF.

This chain connects TRBV5-4 to TRBJ2-3, with TRBD1 identical over 8 bases. Germline assignment: CDR1 SGHNT and CDR2 YYREEE (reference sequence). With 2 bases clipped from V and 5 bases from J, the junction kept 7 bases outside the gene matches. This CDR3 has 15 residues. This CDR3 is CASSLAQGAVDTQYF. DNA of the CDR3: TGTGCCAGCAGCTTAGCTCAGGGGGCCGTAGATACGCAGTATTTT.

The CDR3 sequence is CASSYLPGAYEQYF. DNA for the CDR3: TGTGCCAGCAGTTACTTACCGGGGGCCTACGAGCAGTACTTC. The rearrangement links TRBV6-5 to TRBJ2-7, with a possible D match to TRBD2 (6 bases). The germline CDR1 and CDR2 sequences are MNHEY and SVGAGI. There are 14 residues in the CDR3. Trimming removed 1 base at V and 2 bases at J, with 9 bases between.

The rearrangement uses TRBV5-1 and TRBJ1-4; maybe TRBD1 (6 bases). The CDR3 runs to 15 residues. Trimming cost V 4 bases and J 6 bases, with 16 bases left between them. The germline CDR1 and CDR2 sequences are SGHRS and YFSETQ. The CDR3 coding sequence is TGCGCCAGCAGCGGGGAGGGGACAAGTGATGAAAAACTGTTTTTT. Residues: CASSGEGTSDEKLFF.

The chain links TRBV28 to TRBJ1-2; D ambiguous. Trimming shortened V by 2 bases and J by 4 bases, and 17 bases separated the two germline ends. Germline CDR1 is MDHEN and CDR2 is SYDVKM. This CDR3 has 16 residues. CDR3 sequence: CASSLEAVAASYGYTF. For the CDR3, the DNA is TGTGCCAGCAGTTTAGAAGCGGTGGCAGCTTCCTATGGCTACACCTTC.

This clone came up a few times. The genes are TRBV2 and TRBJ1-5; possible D gene TRBD1, 5 bases. With 3 bases removed from V and 7 bases from J, the gap between germline ends came to 13 bases. The CDR3 consists of 14 residues. Germline V gene sequence: CDR1 SNHLY, CDR2 FYNNEI. CDR3 in amino acids: CASSESGARQPQHF. CDR3 bases: TGTGCCAGCAGTGAGTCTGGGGCGAGGCAGCCCCAGCATTTT.

This clone was detected many times. This chain links TRBV7-9 with TRBJ2-7, with D possibly TRBD2 on 6 matching bases. Germline CDR1 reads SEHNR; CDR2 reads FQNEAQ (reference sequence). Trimming stripped 6 bases from V and 2 bases from J, with 17 bases between. This CDR3 contains 15 residues. CDR3 coding DNA: TGTGCCAGCAGAGCAGATGGGACTGGGACCTACGAGCAGTACTTC. Translating it yields CASRADGTGTYEQYF.

The rearrangement links TRBV7-7 to TRBJ2-1; 9 bases match TRBD2. The V segment lost 3 bases and the J segment 9 bases; nucleotides outside the gene matches: 9. The CDR3 sequence is 15 residues long. CDR1 is SSHAT and CDR2 is FNYEAQ in the germline V gene (reference sequence). In DNA form, the CDR3 reads TGTGCCAGCAGCTTGGGACTAGCCCCGGGTGCTGAGCAGTTCTTC. Its translation: CASSLGLAPGAEQFF.

This rearrangement joins TRBV19 to TRBJ1-1; no definite D call. Per germline, CDR1 LNHDA and CDR2 SQIVND (reference sequence). With 5 bases removed from V and 11 bases from J, the gap between germline ends came to 15 bases. The CDR3 totals 12 residues. The CDR3 here is CASSVSTGWAFF. CDR3 coding DNA: TGTGCCAGTAGTGTTAGCACCGGGTGGGCTTTCTTT.

The chain carries TRBV5-6 and TRBJ1-6; perhaps TRBD1 as D (6 bases). The CDR3 extends over 13 amino acids. V shed 4 bases and J shed 7 bases, with 9 bases lying between them. Germline CDR1 and CDR2: SGHDT and YYEEEE. The CDR3 DNA reads as TGTGCCAGCAGCCCGGACAGAAATTCACCCCTCCACTTT. This codes for CASSPDRNSPLHF.

This chain joins TRBV12-3 or TRBV12-4 and TRBJ2-1, with 8 positions matching TRBD1. There are 12 residues in the CDR3. V was clipped by 4 bases and J by 10 bases; unmatched bases: 3. This CDR3 reads CASSSSGGEQFF. The CDR3 DNA sequence: TGTGCCAGCAGTTCATCAGGGGGCGAGCAGTTCTTC.

The gene calls are TRBV3-1 (or the pseudogene TRBV3-2) and TRBJ1-1; D is possibly TRBD1 (5 bases). CDR3 length: 15 amino acids. V was clipped by 0 bases and J by 6 bases, with 14 bases between them. Germline V gene sequence: CDR1 LGHDT, CDR2 YNNKEL (reference sequence). The CDR3 sequence: CASSQDRAGGAEAFF. CDR3 coding DNA: TGTGCCAGCAGCCAAGATCGGGCGGGAGGGGCTGAAGCTTTCTTT.

The chain has TRBV11-2 and TRBJ2-5; 8 nucleotides align to TRBD2. V gave up 2 bases and J gave up 4 bases; unmatched junction bases: 6. Germline V gives CDR1 SGHAT, CDR2 FQNNGV. This CDR3 spans 15 amino acids. CDR3 in amino acids: CASSLLAGLVETQYF. As DNA, the CDR3 is TGTGCCAGCAGCTTATTAGCGGGGCTGGTAGAGACCCAGTACTTC.

The chain links TRBV6-5 to TRBJ1-5; no definite D call. This CDR3 has 11 amino acids. V lost 6 bases and J 9 bases, leaving 9 bases between the germline ends. Germline CDR1 is MNHEY and CDR2 is SVGAGI. The CDR3 DNA reads as TGTGCCAGCAGCACGGGAAGGCCCCAGCATTTT. Its translation: CASSTGRPQHF.

J is TRBJ2-7 and V is TRBV5-6, with D possibly TRBD2 on 5 matching bases. The CDR3 is 16 amino acids. V shed 4 bases and J shed 0 bases, with 17 bases lying between them. In germline, CDR1 is SGHDT, CDR2 YYEEEE. The CDR3 DNA sequence: TGTGCCAGCAGCGACGACCGCGGGTCGAGCTCCTACGAGCAGTACTTC. Protein: CASSDDRGSSSYEQYF.

A remark on this clone: The identical CDR3 is also encoded by other nucleotide sequences in the sample. The chain links TRBV20-1 to TRBJ2-7; 7 bases match TRBD2. Per the germline V gene, CDR1 is DFQATT and CDR2 is SNEGSKA (reference sequence). The length of the CDR3 is 10 residues. V shed 6 bases and J 4 bases; nucleotides not matched to a gene: 0. The CDR3 nucleotides read TGCAGTGCCGGGGGGTACGAGCAGTACTTC. This gives the protein CSAGGYEQYF.

The rearrangement uses TRBV6-2 or TRBV6-3 and TRBJ1-5; TRBD1 agrees at 10 bases. The CDR3 contains 16 residues. Per germline, CDR1 MNHEY and CDR2 SVGEGT. The junction had 5 bases not matched to a gene; V was cut back by 5 bases and J by 1 base. The CDR3 nucleotides are TGTGCCAGCAGTCCCGGGACAGGGGACAGCAATCAGCCCCAGCATTTT. Encoded protein: CASSPGTGDSNQPQHF.

The chain combines TRBV7-9 with TRBJ1-4; D is possibly TRBD1 (6 bases). The V end lost 4 bases, the J end lost 8 bases, and 23 bases lay between the germline ends. Germline-derived CDR1 and CDR2 are SEHNR and FQNEAQ (reference sequence). The CDR3 runs 17 residues. CDR3: CASSWVPGTPPREKLFF. CDR3 coding DNA: TGTGCCAGCAGCTGGGTTCCGGGGACACCACCGAGGGAAAAACTGTTTTTT.

The chain has TRBV30 and TRBJ2-7, with D tentatively TRBD2 (5 bases). Per germline, CDR1 GTSNPN and CDR2 SVGIG (reference sequence). Trimming stripped 4 bases from V and 2 bases from J, with 6 bases between. The CDR3 is 11 residues long. CDR3 in amino acids: CAWKEAYEQYF. The CDR3 coding sequence is TGTGCCTGGAAGGAGGCCTACGAGCAGTACTTC.

J is TRBJ2-2 and V is TRBV19, with D perhaps TRBD1 (6 bases). V lost 4 bases and J 3 bases, leaving 15 bases between the germline ends. The CDR3 length is 16 residues. Germline assignment: CDR1 LNHDA and CDR2 SQIVND (reference sequence). CDR3 nucleotide sequence: TGTGCCAGTAGTACCAGGGGACCCCCCCACACCGGGGAGCTGTTTTTT. Translating it yields CASSTRGPPHTGELFF.